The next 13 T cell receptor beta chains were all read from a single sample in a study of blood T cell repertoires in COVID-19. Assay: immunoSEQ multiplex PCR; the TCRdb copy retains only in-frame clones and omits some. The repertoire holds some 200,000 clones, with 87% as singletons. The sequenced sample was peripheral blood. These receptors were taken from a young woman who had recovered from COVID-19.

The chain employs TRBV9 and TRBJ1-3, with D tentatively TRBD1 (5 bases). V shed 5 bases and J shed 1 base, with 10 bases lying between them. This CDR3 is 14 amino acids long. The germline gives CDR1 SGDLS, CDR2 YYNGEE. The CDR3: CASSEGRSGNTIYF. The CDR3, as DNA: TGTGCCAGCAGTGAGGGGAGGTCTGGAAACACCATATATTTT.

In nucleotides, the CDR3 is TGTGCCAGCAGCTTAACAGGGCCGGGAGAGACCCAGTACTTC. As protein: CASSLTGPGETQYF. The rearrangement joins TRBV11-2 to TRBJ2-5; D may be TRBD1 (6 bases). Trimming took off 2 bases at V and 4 bases at J, with 11 bases between the two ends. CDR1 is SGHAT and CDR2 is FQNNGV in the germline V gene. The CDR3 covers 14 residues.

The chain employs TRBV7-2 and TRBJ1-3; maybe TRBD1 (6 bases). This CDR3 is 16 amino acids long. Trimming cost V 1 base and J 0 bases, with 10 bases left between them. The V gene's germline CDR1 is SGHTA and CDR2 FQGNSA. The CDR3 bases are TGTGCCAGCAGCTTAGGTGGACAGCTCTCTGGAAACACCATATATTTT. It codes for CASSLGGQLSGNTIYF.

Here the CDR3 reads CASSRTGTGVEKLFF. CDR3 bases: TGCGCCAGCAGCCGGACCGGGACAGGGGTTGAAAAACTGTTTTTT. The chain joins TRBV4-1 to TRBJ1-4; 10 nucleotides line up with TRBD1. CDR3 size: 15 residues. CDR1 is MGHRA and CDR2 is YSYEKL in the germline V gene. V was clipped by 4 bases and J by 7 bases; unmatched bases: 6.

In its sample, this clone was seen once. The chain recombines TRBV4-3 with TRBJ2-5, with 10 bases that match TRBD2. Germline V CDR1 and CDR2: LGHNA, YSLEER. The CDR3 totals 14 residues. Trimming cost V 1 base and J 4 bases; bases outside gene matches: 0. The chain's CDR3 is CASSQGLAGETQYF. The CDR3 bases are TGCGCCAGCAGCCAAGGACTAGCGGGAGAGACCCAGTACTTC.

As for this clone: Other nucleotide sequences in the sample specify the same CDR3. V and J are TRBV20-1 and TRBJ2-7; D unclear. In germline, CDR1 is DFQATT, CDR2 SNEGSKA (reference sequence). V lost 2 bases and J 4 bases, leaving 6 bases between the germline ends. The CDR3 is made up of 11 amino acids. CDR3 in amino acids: CSARTGYEQYV. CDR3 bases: TGCAGTGCTAGAACGGGTTACGAGCAGTACGTC.

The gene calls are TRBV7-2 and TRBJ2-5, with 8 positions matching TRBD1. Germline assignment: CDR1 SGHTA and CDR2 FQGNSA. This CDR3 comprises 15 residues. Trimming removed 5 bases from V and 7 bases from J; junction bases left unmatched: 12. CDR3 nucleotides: TGTGCCAGCAGCATGCGGACAGGGAAGGTGGGGACCCAGTACTTC. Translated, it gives CASSMRTGKVGTQYF. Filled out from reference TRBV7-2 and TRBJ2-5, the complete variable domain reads GAGVSQSPSNKVTEKGKDVELRCDPISGHTALYWYRQSLGQGLEFLIYFQGNSAPDKSGLPSDRFSAERTGGSVSTLTIQRTQQEDSAVYLCASSMRTGKVGTQYFGPGTRLLVL.

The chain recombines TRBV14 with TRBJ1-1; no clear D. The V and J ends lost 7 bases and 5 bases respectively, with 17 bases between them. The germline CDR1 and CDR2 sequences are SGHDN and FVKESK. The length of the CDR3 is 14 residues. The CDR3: CASTLLGGKTEAFF. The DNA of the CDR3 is TGTGCCAGCACCCTCCTAGGAGGAAAGACTGAAGCTTTCTTT.

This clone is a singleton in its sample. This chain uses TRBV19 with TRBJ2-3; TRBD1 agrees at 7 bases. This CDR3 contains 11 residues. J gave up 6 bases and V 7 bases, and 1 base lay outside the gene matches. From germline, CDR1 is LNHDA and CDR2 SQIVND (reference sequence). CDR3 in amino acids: CASKGADTQYF. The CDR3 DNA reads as TGTGCCAGTAAGGGGGCCGATACGCAGTATTTT.

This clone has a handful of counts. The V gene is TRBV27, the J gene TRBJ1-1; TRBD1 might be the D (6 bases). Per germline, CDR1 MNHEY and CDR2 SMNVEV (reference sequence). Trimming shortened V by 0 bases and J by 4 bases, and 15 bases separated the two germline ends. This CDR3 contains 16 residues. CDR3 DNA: TGTGCCAGCAGTTTATCTTGGCCAGGGGAGAGCACTGAAGCTTTCTTT. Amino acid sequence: CASSLSWPGESTEAFF.

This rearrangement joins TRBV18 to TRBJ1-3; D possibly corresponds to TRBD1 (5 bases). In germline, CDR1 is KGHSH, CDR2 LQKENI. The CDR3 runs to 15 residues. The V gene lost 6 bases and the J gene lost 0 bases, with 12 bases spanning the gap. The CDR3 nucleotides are TGTGCCAGCTCGCGGACAAGTAACTCTGGAAACACCATATATTTT. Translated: CASSRTSNSGNTIYF.

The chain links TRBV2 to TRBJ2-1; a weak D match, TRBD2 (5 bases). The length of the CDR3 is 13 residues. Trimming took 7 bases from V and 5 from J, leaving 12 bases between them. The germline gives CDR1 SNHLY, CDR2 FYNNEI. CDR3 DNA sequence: TGTGCCAGCATAGGCTACGGGAACAATGAGCAGTTCTTC. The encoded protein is CASIGYGNNEQFF. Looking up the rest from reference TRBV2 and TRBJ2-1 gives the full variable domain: EPEVTQTPSHQVTQMGQEVILRCVPISNHLYFYWYRQILGQKVEFLVSFYNNEISEKSEIFDDQFSVERPDGSNFTLKIRSTKLEDSAMYFCASIGYGNNEQFFGPGTRLTVL.

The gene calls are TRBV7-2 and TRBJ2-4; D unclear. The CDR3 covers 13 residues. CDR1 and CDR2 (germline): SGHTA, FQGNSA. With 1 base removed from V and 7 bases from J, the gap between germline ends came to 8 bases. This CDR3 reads CASSLDSYNIQYF. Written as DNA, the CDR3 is TGTGCCAGCAGCTTAGATTCTTATAACATTCAGTACTTC.